The source of this T cell receptor (beta chain) is a study of blood T cell repertoires in COVID-19. At the level of the study: Whether acute or convalescent, the COVID-19 samples came from the United States, Italy and Spain. The cDNA or gDNA used as material had been derived from T cells, B-cell-depleted T cells, or PBMCs.

In the authors' methods: Estimated nucleated cell counts came from reference gene primer amplification. Method: immunoSEQ multiplex PCR; TCRdb's copy keeps in-frame clones and lacks some. D and trimming come from the DNA, and the V and J calls and clone size come from that table. The sample carries nearly 60,000 clones, roughly 89% recorded once. Per the germline V gene, CDR1 is LNHNV and CDR2 is YYDKDF (reference sequence). J gave up 8 bases and V 1 base, and 4 bases lay outside the gene matches. The CDR3 contains 15 residues. The specimen sequenced was peripheral blood. V and J are TRBV15 and TRBJ2-1, with 11 bases aligning to TRBD2. The receptor comes from a man aged 55-75 years with active COVID-19. CDR3 sequence (DNA): TGTGCCACCAGCAGAGCTAGCGGGGGGATATATGAGCAGTTCTTC. It translates to CATSRASGGIYEQFF. The whole variable domain, remainder taken from reference TRBV15 and TRBJ2-1, is DAMVIQNPRYQVTQFGKPVTLSCSQTLNHNVMYWYQQKSSQAPKLLFHYYDKDFNNEADTPDNFQSRRPNTSFCFLDIRSPGLGDTAMYLCATSRASGGIYEQFFGPGTRLTVL.